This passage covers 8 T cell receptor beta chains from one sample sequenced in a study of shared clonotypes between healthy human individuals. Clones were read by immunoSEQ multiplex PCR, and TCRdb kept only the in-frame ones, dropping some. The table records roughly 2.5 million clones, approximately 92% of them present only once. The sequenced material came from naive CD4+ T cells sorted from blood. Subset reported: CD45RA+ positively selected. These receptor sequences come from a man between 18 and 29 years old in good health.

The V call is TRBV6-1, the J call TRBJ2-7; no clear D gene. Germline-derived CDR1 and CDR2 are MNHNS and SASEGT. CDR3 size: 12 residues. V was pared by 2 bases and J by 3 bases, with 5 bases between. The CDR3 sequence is CASSEKGYEQYF. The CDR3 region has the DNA TGTGCCAGCAGTGAAAAGGGCTACGAGCAGTACTTC.

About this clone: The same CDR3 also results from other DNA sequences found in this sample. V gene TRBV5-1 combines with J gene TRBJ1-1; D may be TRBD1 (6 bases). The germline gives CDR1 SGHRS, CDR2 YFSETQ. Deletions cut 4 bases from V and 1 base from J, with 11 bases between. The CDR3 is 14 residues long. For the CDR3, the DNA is TGCGCCAGCAGCGCACAGGGAGGGAACACTGAAGCTTTCTTT. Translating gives CASSAQGGNTEAFF.

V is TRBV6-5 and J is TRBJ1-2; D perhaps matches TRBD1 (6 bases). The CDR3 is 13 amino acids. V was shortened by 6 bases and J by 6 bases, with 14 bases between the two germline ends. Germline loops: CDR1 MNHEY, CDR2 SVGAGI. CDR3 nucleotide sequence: TGTGCCAGCAGCCGGCCGACAGGCAATGGCTACACCTTC. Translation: CASSRPTGNGYTF.

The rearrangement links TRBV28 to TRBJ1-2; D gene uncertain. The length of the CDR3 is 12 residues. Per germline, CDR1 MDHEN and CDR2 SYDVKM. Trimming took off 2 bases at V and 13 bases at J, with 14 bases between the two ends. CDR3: CASSLQPTRLTF. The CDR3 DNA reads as TGTGCCAGCAGTTTACAGCCCACCAGGCTCACCTTC.

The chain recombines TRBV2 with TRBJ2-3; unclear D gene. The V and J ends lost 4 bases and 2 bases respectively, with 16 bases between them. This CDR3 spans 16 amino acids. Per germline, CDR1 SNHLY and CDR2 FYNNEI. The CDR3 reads CASSVGRIPPTDTQYF. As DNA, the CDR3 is TGTGCCAGCAGTGTAGGAAGGATCCCCCCCACAGATACGCAGTATTTT. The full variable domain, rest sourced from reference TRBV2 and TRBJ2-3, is EPEVTQTPSHQVTQMGQEVILRCVPISNHLYFYWYRQILGQKVEFLVSFYNNEISEKSEIFDDQFSVERPDGSNFTLKIRSTKLEDSAMYFCASSVGRIPPTDTQYFGPGTRLTVL.

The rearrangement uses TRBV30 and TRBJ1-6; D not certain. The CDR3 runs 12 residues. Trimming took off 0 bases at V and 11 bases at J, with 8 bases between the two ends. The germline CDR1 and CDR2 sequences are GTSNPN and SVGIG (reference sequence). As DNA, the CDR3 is TGTGCCTGGAGTGTAGGTGATCCACCCCTCCACTTT. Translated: CAWSVGDPPLHF.

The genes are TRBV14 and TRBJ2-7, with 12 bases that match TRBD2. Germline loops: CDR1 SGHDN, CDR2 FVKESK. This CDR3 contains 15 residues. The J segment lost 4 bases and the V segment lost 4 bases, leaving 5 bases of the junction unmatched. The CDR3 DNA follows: TGTGCCAGCAGCCCCATACTAGCGGGGGGTTACGAGCAGTACTTC. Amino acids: CASSPILAGGYEQYF.

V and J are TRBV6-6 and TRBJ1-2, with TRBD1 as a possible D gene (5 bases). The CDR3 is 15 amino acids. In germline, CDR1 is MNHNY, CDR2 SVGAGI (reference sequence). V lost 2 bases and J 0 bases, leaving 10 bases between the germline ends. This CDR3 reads CASSYEDTPNYGYTF. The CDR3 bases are TGTGCCAGCAGTTACGAGGACACTCCTAACTATGGCTACACCTTC.